Shown below are 17 T cell receptor beta chains from a single sample sequenced in a study of T cells after yellow fever vaccination. TCRdb reprocessed the 5' RACE reads with MiXCR, giving one entry per CDR3 protein. The sample includes about 340,000 distinct CDR3 sequences, under 5% seen only once; the top ten take around 24%. Sequences were derived from PBMCs, sampled 5 days after the yellow fever booster vaccination. All receptors come from a man between 18 and 35 years old who received the YFV17D yellow fever vaccine.

In this sample, this clonotype turned up many times. CDR3 bases: TGCAGTGCTAGAGACAATGAAGCTTTCTTT. Encoded protein: CSARDNEAFF. The chain combines TRBV20-1 with TRBJ1-1; unclear D gene. Deletions cut 0 bases from V and 7 bases from J, with 3 bases between. In germline, CDR1 is DFQATT, CDR2 SNEGSKA (reference sequence). The CDR3 sequence is 10 residues long.

This clonotype has a handful of counts. CDR3 DNA: TGTGCCAGCAGCGGTACGGCCATTTCCTACAATGAGCAGTTCTTC. It is translated as CASSGTAISYNEQFF. This rearrangement joins TRBV7-9 to TRBJ2-1; D gene ambiguous. V lost 5 bases and J 1 base, leaving 12 bases between the germline ends. CDR1 and CDR2 from the germline V gene are SEHNR and FQNEAQ (reference sequence). This CDR3 is 15 amino acids long.

The chain employs TRBV18 and TRBJ2-2; D not resolved. Germline values: CDR1 KGHSH, CDR2 LQKENI. The CDR3 sequence is 15 residues long. V lost 2 bases and J 0 bases, leaving 7 bases between the germline ends. The CDR3 nucleotides read TGTGCCAGCTCACCAAACGAAGCGAACACCGGGGAGCTGTTTTTT. Translated: CASSPNEANTGELFF.

This clonotype was counted many times. The V gene is TRBV5-1, the J gene TRBJ2-5, with 8 bases lining up with TRBD2. Trimming took 1 base from V and 3 from J; bases not matched to a gene: 2. CDR3 length equals 14 residues. Germline values: CDR1 SGHRS, CDR2 YFSETQ. The CDR3 loop is CASSLYGGEETQYF. CDR3 in DNA: TGCGCCAGCAGCTTGTACGGGGGGGAAGAGACCCAGTACTTC. The full variable domain, its missing parts supplied by reference TRBV5-1 and TRBJ2-5, is KAGVTQTPRYLIKTRGQQVTLSCSPISGHRSVSWYQQTPGQGLQFLFEYFSETQRNKGNFPGRFSGRQFSNSRSEMNVSTLELGDSALYLCASSLYGGEETQYFGPGTRLLVL.

This clonotype was seen ten or more times. The chain recombines TRBV6-1 with TRBJ2-7; 7 nucleotides match TRBD1. The CDR3 extends over 17 amino acids. Germline CDR1 and CDR2: MNHNS and SASEGT. Unmatched junction bases numbered 14, after V lost 4 bases and J lost 2 bases. The DNA for the CDR3 is TGTGCCAGCAGTGGCCCCCACCGGGACAGTATGACCTACGAGCAGTACTTC. Amino acids: CASSGPHRDSMTYEQYF.

This clonotype has a count of ten or more. The J gene is TRBJ1-6, the V gene TRBV27, with a tentative D call TRBD1 (5 bases). The CDR3 runs to 13 residues. Germline CDR1 and CDR2: MNHEY and SMNVEV (reference sequence). Trimming took 5 bases from V and 13 from J, leaving 15 bases between them. The CDR3 spells CASSQGGVTPLHF. The DNA for the CDR3 is TGTGCCAGCAGTCAGGGTGGGGTTACGCCCCTCCACTTT.

V gene TRBV7-8 combines with J gene TRBJ2-6; D is undetermined. Trimming removed 1 base at V and 0 bases at J, with 10 bases between. The CDR3 is 17 residues long. CDR1 is SGHVS, CDR2 FQNEAQ, per germline. The CDR3 here is CASSLVSVLSGANVLTF. The CDR3 DNA reads as TGTGCCAGCAGCTTAGTGTCAGTCCTCTCTGGGGCCAACGTCCTGACTTTC. The full variable domain, rest sourced from reference TRBV7-8 and TRBJ2-6, is GAGVSQSPRYKVAKRGQDVALRCDPISGHVSLFWYQQALGQGPEFLTYFQNEAQLDKSGLPSDRFFAERPEGSVSTLKIQRTQQEDSAVYLCASSLVSVLSGANVLTFGAGSRLTVL.

This clonotype was seen repeatedly, ten times or more. The chain combines TRBV4-3 with TRBJ1-2, with D perhaps TRBD1 (6 bases). Germline V CDR1 and CDR2: LGHNA, YSLEER. V lost 1 base and J lost 7, with 16 bases in between. The CDR3 sequence is 15 residues long. The CDR3 coding sequence is TGCGCCAGCAGCCAAGTGGGGGCAGGGCGTGGTGGCTACACCTTC. Translation gives CASSQVGAGRGGYTF.

This CDR3 reads CASSLIRGQANEQFF. The CDR3 DNA reads as TGCGCCAGCAGCTTGATTCGCGGACAGGCCAATGAGCAGTTCTTC. The chain employs TRBV5-1 and TRBJ2-1; TRBD1 matches 7 bases. CDR1 is SGHRS and CDR2 is YFSETQ in the germline V gene. The CDR3 covers 15 residues. V trimming: 1 base; J trimming: 6 bases; junction bases outside the gene matches: 7.

This chain joins TRBV6-2 or TRBV6-3 and TRBJ2-7, with 7 bases aligning to TRBD2. The V segment lost 10 bases and the J segment 1 base; nucleotides outside the gene matches: 4. Germline V lookup: CDR1 MNHEY, CDR2 SVGEGT. The CDR3 totals 12 residues. The DNA for the CDR3 is TGTGCCATATCTAGCGGATCCTACGAGCAGTACTTC. Its translation is CAISSGSYEQYF.

The chain links TRBV7-9 to TRBJ2-5, with 8 bases aligning to TRBD1. Losses at the gene ends were 6 bases for V and 3 bases for J; bases not matched to a gene: 6. Germline CDR1 SEHNR, CDR2 FQNEAQ (reference sequence). CDR3 length equals 14 residues. The CDR3 bases are TGTGCCAGCAGATCCGACAGGGGTAAAGAGACCCAGTACTTC. Translation: CASRSDRGKETQYF.

This clonotype was seen a handful of times. This chain uses TRBV18 with TRBJ1-2; 7 bases align to TRBD1. The CDR3 sequence is 15 residues long. Germline V gives CDR1 KGHSH, CDR2 LQKENI. V was clipped by 3 bases and J by 0 bases; unmatched bases: 4. CDR3 bases: TGTGCCAGCTCACCGGTGGGACAGCCTAACTATGGCTACACCTTC. It encodes CASSPVGQPNYGYTF.

J is TRBJ2-7 and V is TRBV21-1; whether TRBD1, the table's D call, matches the DNA was not checked. TRBV21-1 constitutes a pseudogene. There are 16 residues in the CDR3. CDR3 residues: CASSTKSGTGFGEQYF. CDR3 nucleotide sequence: TGTGCCAGCAGCACAAAATCCGGGACAGGGTTCGGCGAGCAGTACTTC.

The CDR3 nucleotides are TGCGCCAGCACCGTAGTGGGGGGAGAAAACTATGGCTACACCTTC. Translation gives CASTVVGGENYGYTF. V gene TRBV5-1 combines with J gene TRBJ1-2; possible D gene TRBD1, 5 bases. V dropped 6 bases and J dropped 2 bases, with 17 bases sitting between them. Germline-derived CDR1 and CDR2 are SGHRS and YFSETQ. This CDR3 spans 15 amino acids. The full variable domain, in which reference TRBV5-1 and TRBJ1-2 provide the parts outside the CDR3, is KAGVTQTPRYLIKTRGQQVTLSCSPISGHRSVSWYQQTPGQGLQFLFEYFSETQRNKGNFPGRFSGRQFSNSRSEMNVSTLELGDSALYLCASTVVGGENYGYTFGSGTRLTVV.

The gene calls are TRBV10-3 and TRBJ2-3; TRBD2 agrees at 10 bases. Germline V CDR1 and CDR2: ENHRY, SYGVKD. The CDR3 consists of 15 residues. The V segment lost 8 bases and the J segment 4 bases; nucleotides outside the gene matches: 9. The CDR3 DNA reads TGTGCCATCGGGACTAGCGTTCCCCGTTCAGATACGCAGTATTTT. Translation gives CAIGTSVPRSDTQYF.

In its sample, this clonotype was seen a few times. The rearrangement uses TRBV5-1 and TRBJ2-2, with D perhaps TRBD1 (5 bases). The V and J ends lost 1 base and 4 bases respectively, with 8 bases between them. Germline V gene data show CDR1 as SGHRS and CDR2 as YFSETQ. CDR3 length equals 14 residues. The CDR3, as DNA: TGCGCCAGCAGCTTGTTAGACAGCACCGGGGAGCTGTTTTTT. Translating it yields CASSLLDSTGELFF.

The chain joins TRBV6-2 or TRBV6-3 to TRBJ1-5; tentative D call: TRBD1 (6 bases). With 5 bases removed from V and 5 bases from J, the gap between germline ends came to 10 bases. Germline assignment: CDR1 MNHEY and CDR2 SVGEGT. The CDR3 is made up of 13 amino acids. CDR3 loop: CASSRYRDQPQHF. The CDR3 coding sequence is TGTGCCAGCAGTCGTTACAGGGATCAGCCCCAGCATTTT.